Included here is one T cell receptor (beta chain) sequence, with context. The data are from a study of blood T cell repertoires in COVID-19. Study overall: Collection of acute and convalescent COVID-19 samples took place in the United States, Italy and Spain. From T cells, B-cell-depleted T cells, or PBMCs came the material, which was cDNA or gDNA.

Germline values: CDR1 LNHDA, CDR2 SQIVND (reference sequence). The J segment lost 2 bases and the V segment lost 5 bases, leaving 11 bases of the junction unmatched. This CDR3 spans 18 amino acids. Original analysis: Cell counts per sample came from amplifying reference gene primers. Here immunoSEQ multiplex PCR was the method, and the copy in TCRdb shows in-frame clones only, minus some. Clone size and V and J calls were adopted from that table, with D and trimming inferred from the DNA. The data hold about 190,000 clones, with roughly four fifths observed a single time. The rearrangement uses TRBV19 and TRBJ2-6, with 8 bases lining up with TRBD2. This receptor was obtained from a middle-aged woman with acute or convalescent COVID-19. The specimen was peripheral blood. The CDR3 protein is CASSPGGGAGPGANVLTF. CDR3 DNA: TGTGCCAGTAGTCCCGGGGGGGGCGCTGGCCCTGGGGCCAACGTCCTGACTTTC.